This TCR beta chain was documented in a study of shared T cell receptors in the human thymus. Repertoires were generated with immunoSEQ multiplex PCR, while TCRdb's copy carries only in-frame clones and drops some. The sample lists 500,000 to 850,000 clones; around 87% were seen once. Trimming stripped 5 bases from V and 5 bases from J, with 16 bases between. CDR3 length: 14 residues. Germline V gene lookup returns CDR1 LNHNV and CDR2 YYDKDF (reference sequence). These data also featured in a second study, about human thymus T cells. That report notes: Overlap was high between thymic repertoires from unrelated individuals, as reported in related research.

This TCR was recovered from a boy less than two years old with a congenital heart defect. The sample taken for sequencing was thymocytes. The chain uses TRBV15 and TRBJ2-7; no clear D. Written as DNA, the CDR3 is TGTGCCACCAGCGCCGGTGGCCTAGTGAACGAGCAGTACTTC. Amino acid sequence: CATSAGGLVNEQYF.